These 11 T cell receptor beta chains were sequenced from one sample in a study of regulatory T cells in long-lasting Graves disease. HTBI primers from iRepertoire and Arm-PCR of CDR3 regions yielded the TCR beta libraries. TCRdb reanalysed the multiplex PCR reads using MiXCR and keeps one entry per CDR3 protein. The sample yields approximately 690,000 distinct CDR3 sequences, about 30% seen once. Specified time point: persistent/refractory GD, antithyroid drugs over 5 years with positive TRAb. PBMCs were the source of the RNA used for TCR sequencing. The starting material was peripheral blood mononuclear cells (PBMCs), obtained when the disease was refractory, from a patient treated with antithyroid drugs. These receptors all stem from a female donor with Graves disease.

This clonotype showed up many times. V gene TRBV28 combines with J gene TRBJ1-1; D gene ambiguous. In germline, CDR1 is MDHEN, CDR2 SYDVKM. V dropped 7 bases and J dropped 0 bases, with 6 bases sitting between them. The CDR3 runs to 12 residues. CDR3 residues: CASNTVNTEAFF. CDR3 in DNA: TGTGCCAGCAACACAGTGAACACTGAAGCTTTCTTT.

Details on this clonotype: A much larger clone lies one base from this, so it may be a read error. The V call is TRBV6-2 or TRBV6-3, the J call TRBJ2-7; 7 positions match TRBD1. The ends lost 10 bases at V and 0 bases at J; junction bases unmatched: 9. This CDR3 is built from 14 residues. The germline gives CDR1 MNHEY, CDR2 SVGEGT. Here the CDR3 reads CANTRTGFSYEQYF. The CDR3 nucleotides are TGTGCCAACACCAGGACAGGCTTCTCCTACGAGCAGTACTTC.

The chain recombines TRBV20-1 with TRBJ2-2; D gene unclear. There are 14 residues in the CDR3. The germline gives CDR1 DFQATT, CDR2 SNEGSKA (reference sequence). V was trimmed by 6 bases and J by 1 base, leaving 12 bases between them. CDR3 nucleotides: TGCAGTGCCCGACCTGGAGTGAACACCGGGGAGCTGTTTTTT. As protein: CSARPGVNTGELFF.

V is TRBV30 and J is TRBJ2-7; D possibly corresponds to TRBD1 (6 bases). Germline V gives CDR1 GTSNPN, CDR2 SVGIG (reference sequence). The CDR3 extends over 13 amino acids. V dropped 2 bases and J dropped 2 bases, with 10 bases sitting between them. The CDR3 DNA follows: TGTGCCTGGAGTCCAGGGGTGGCCTACGAGCAGTACTTC. Translation gives CAWSPGVAYEQYF.

The chain links TRBV20-1 to TRBJ1-1, with D hard to call. The germline V and J ends were trimmed by 4 bases and 7 bases, with 10 bases remaining between them. The CDR3 runs to 11 residues. Germline CDR1 and CDR2: DFQATT and SNEGSKA (reference sequence). The CDR3 nucleotides read TGCAGTGCTACTATCCAAAGTGAAGCTTTCTTT. This gives the protein CSATIQSEAFF.

The chain has TRBV12-3 or TRBV12-4 and TRBJ2-2; 8 positions agree with TRBD2. CDR3 length equals 16 residues. The V segment lost 6 bases and the J segment 7 bases; nucleotides outside the gene matches: 13. This CDR3 is CASSRQRSSGNGELFF. In DNA, the CDR3 is TGTGCCAGCAGCCGACAGCGGAGTAGCGGGAACGGGGAGCTGTTTTTT.

The rearrangement links TRBV6-1 to TRBJ1-1, with D maybe TRBD1 (6 bases). With 7 bases removed from V and 2 bases from J, the gap between germline ends came to 17 bases. CDR1 is MNHNS and CDR2 is SASEGT in the germline V gene. The CDR3 is 15 residues long. As DNA, the CDR3 is TGTGCCAGCACAGACCTCGGACAGCCTAACACTGAAGCTTTCTTT. This codes for CASTDLGQPNTEAFF.

This clonotype was seen a handful of times. This sequence joins TRBV7-9 and TRBJ2-7; 11 nucleotides agree with TRBD2. The germline V gene encodes CDR1 SEHNR and CDR2 FQNEAQ (reference sequence). V shed 2 bases, J shed 6 bases, and the junction held 3 bases outside the gene matches. The CDR3 runs to 14 residues. CDR3 region: CASSLPLAGVEQYF. The CDR3, as DNA: TGTGCCAGCAGCTTACCACTAGCGGGAGTCGAGCAGTACTTC. Complete variable domain (other parts from reference TRBV7-9 and TRBJ2-7): DTGVSQNPRHKITKRGQNVTFRCDPISEHNRLYWYRQTLGQGPEFLTYFQNEAQLEKSRLLSDRFSAERPKGSFSTLEIQRTEQGDSAMYLCASSLPLAGVEQYFGPGTRLTVT.

The V gene is TRBV19, the J gene TRBJ1-5; no reliable D call. The CDR3 has 12 amino acids. Trimming removed 0 bases from V and 7 bases from J, with 4 bases in between. Looked up from germline, CDR1 is LNHDA and CDR2 is SQIVND (reference sequence). CDR3 sequence reads: CASSIERQPQHF. The CDR3 coding sequence is TGTGCCAGTAGTATAGAGCGGCAGCCCCAGCATTTT. Using reference TRBV19 and TRBJ1-5 for the parts outside the CDR3, the full variable domain is DGGITQSPKYLFRKEGQNVTLSCEQNLNHDAMYWYRQDPGQGLRLIYYSQIVNDFQKGDIAEGYSVSREKKESFPLTVTSAQKNPTAFYLCASSIERQPQHFGDGTRLSIL.

This clonotype showed up just a few times. The chain recombines TRBV6-1 with TRBJ1-5; 7 positions match TRBD1. After removal of 7 bases from V and 1 base from J, the junction contained 19 bases not matched to a gene. Per the germline V gene, CDR1 is MNHNS and CDR2 is SASEGT. The CDR3 has 19 residues. CDR3 in amino acids: CASKPSRDRGVGSNQPQHF. CDR3 bases: TGTGCCAGCAAACCTTCCCGGGACAGAGGCGTCGGCAGCAATCAGCCCCAGCATTTT.

On this clonotype: One end of the junction varies from germline; a read error may be responsible. V gene TRBV11-2 combines with J gene TRBJ2-7; 12 nucleotides agree with TRBD2. The CDR3 length is 14 residues. Germline CDR1 is SGHAT and CDR2 is FQNNGV. The CDR3 sequence is CAGRRTSGTYEQYF. The CDR3 DNA sequence: TGTGCCGGCAGGAGGACTAGCGGGACATACGAGCAGTACTTC.